The rows below give T cell receptor beta chains drawn from one sample of a study of blood T cell repertoires in COVID-19. The data were produced by immunoSEQ multiplex PCR, yet TCRdb's version contains in-frame clones alone and is incomplete. The sample holds under 350,000 clones, about 90% seen once. Material for sequencing was peripheral blood. Source of these receptors: a woman aged 25 to 45 with COVID-19, enrolled during active disease. The CDR3 runs from the conserved cysteine through the conserved F or W. D genes are given only for firm matches. Not all rows give a size; the values are once, few, many and, for expanded clones, a class.

j_call d_call clone_size v_call cdr3_nt cdr3_aa
TRBJ1-2 TRBD1 . TRBV5-8 TGTGCCAGCAGCCCCGAGGACAGGATTAACTATGGCTACACCTTC CASSPEDRINYGYTF
TRBJ1-4 . . TRBV4-2 TGTGCCAGCAGCGCTCGAGAGAGTACTAATGAAAAACTGTTTTTT CASSARESTNEKLFF
TRBJ2-1 TRBD2 . TRBV10-1 TGCGCCAGCAGTGAGCTAGTAGGAGCGGGGGGGCTTTACAATGAGCAGTTCTTC CASSELVGAGGLYNEQFF
TRBJ1-4 TRBD1 . TRBV6-1 TGTGCCAGCAGTGAATTTCCAGGGGGCCTAGAAAAACTGTTTTTT CASSEFPGGLEKLFF
TRBJ1-1 . . TRBV5-4 TGTGCCAGCAGCCCACGGGGACACCCGAACACTGAAGCTTTCTTT CASSPRGHPNTEAFF
TRBJ2-1 . . TRBV12-3/TRBV12-4 TGTGCCAGCAGTTTGGTAGCGCCCCCACCAGTCTTC CASSLVAPPPVF
TRBJ1-5 . . TRBV18 TGTGCCAGCTCACCAAGAACAGTTAATAGCAATCAGCCCCAGCATTTT CASSPRTVNSNQPQHF
TRBJ1-5 . many TRBV19 TGTGCCAGTAGTATCTCACAGCTCGATCAGCCCCAGCATTTT CASSISQLDQPQHF
TRBJ2-7 . . TRBV10-3 TGTGCCATCAGTGACACCACCTTCGACAGCTCCTACGAGCAGTACTTC CAISDTTFDSSYEQYF
TRBJ2-7 TRBD2 . TRBV7-6 TGTGCCAGCAGCTCTATTAGCGGGGGGCGTAGTGGAGAGCAGTACTTC CASSSISGGRSGEQYF
TRBJ1-4 . . TRBV7-8 TGTGCCAGCAGCTTAGGGGCAGGGGCCGAAAAACTGTTTTTT CASSLGAGAEKLFF
TRBJ2-3 TRBD2 . TRBV7-2 TGTGCCAGCAGCTTAGGGAGGGTTAGCGGGGTCTATACGCAGTATTTT CASSLGRVSGVYTQYF
TRBJ2-5 . . TRBV4-1 TGCGCCAGCAGCCAGCCGACACGGCAAGAGACCCAGTACTTC CASSQPTRQETQYF
TRBJ2-1 TRBD2 . TRBV6-4 TGTGCCAGCAGTGAATTAGCGGGGACCAAGAATGAGCAGTTCTTC CASSELAGTKNEQFF
TRBJ2-3 . . TRBV15 TGTGCCACCAGCAGATCCTTCGGGGATACGCAGTATTTT CATSRSFGDTQYF
TRBJ1-1 TRBD1 few TRBV5-1 TGCGCCAGCAGGGGGACAGGGCGAAACACTGAAGCTTTCTTT CASRGTGRNTEAFF
TRBJ2-1 . . TRBV2 TGTGCCGACAGAACGCCGCAGGGGACCAATGAGCAGTTCTTC CADRTPQGTNEQFF
TRBJ2-1 TRBD1 . TRBV11-2 TGTGCCAGCAGTCGACAGGGGTACAATGAGCAGTTCTTC CASSRQGYNEQFF
TRBJ1-6 . . TRBV5-1 TGCGCCAGCAGCTTGGAGCTCACAGGCAATTCACCCCTCCACTTT CASSLELTGNSPLHF
TRBJ2-3 . . TRBV5-1 TGCGCCAGCAGCGAGGGCACAGATACGCAGTATTTT CASSEGTDTQYF
TRBJ1-1 . . TRBV7-2 TGTGCCAGCAGCTTAGAACTAGACTCTGAAGCTTTCTTT CASSLELDSEAFF
TRBJ1-2 TRBD1 . TRBV19 TGTGCCAGTAGTGCAGGGGGTCTGAGTGGCTACACCTTC CASSAGGLSGYTF
TRBJ1-1 . . TRBV5-1 TGCGCCAGCAGCTTGGATCCCGGACAGTCTGAAGCTTTCTTT CASSLDPGQSEAFF
TRBJ2-3 . . TRBV9 TGTGCCAGCAGCGTACGTGGGGCCACAGATACGCAGTATTTT CASSVRGATDTQYF
TRBJ1-6 TRBD1 . TRBV5-6 TGTGCCAGCAGCTCTCAATGGGACAGGGGACTGTATAATTCACCCCTCCACTTT CASSSQWDRGLYNSPLHF
TRBJ2-1 TRBD2 . TRBV4-2 TGTGCCAGCAGCATCGGGAGGACTAGCGGGGGCGAGCAGTTCTTC CASSIGRTSGGEQFF
TRBJ2-3 TRBD2 . TRBV29-1 TGCAGCGCCACCGAAAGGCGGGGGGGCCTGGATACGCAGTATTTT CSATERRGGLDTQYF
TRBJ2-7 . . TRBV5-1 TGCGCCAGCAGCTTGGCTTTGGGACACCAGGACGAGCAGTACTTC CASSLALGHQDEQYF
TRBJ1-1 . . TRBV5-1 TGCGCCAGCAGCTTGGTTTACAGGTTGGGGTCTGAAGCTTTCTTT CASSLVYRLGSEAFF
TRBJ1-5 . . TRBV27 TGTGCCAGCAGTTTAGCAGGGAGCAATCAGCCCCAGCATTTT CASSLAGSNQPQHF
TRBJ2-1 TRBD1 . TRBV7-9 TGTGCCAGCAGCCAAGGGGGCAGGGGAATCCCCCGCTACAATGAGCAGTTCTTC CASSQGGRGIPRYNEQFF
TRBJ1-5 . . TRBV7-8 TGTGCCAGCAGCTTAGTATATGCGAGAGATAGCAATCAGCCCCAGCATTTT CASSLVYARDSNQPQHF
TRBJ2-1 TRBD2 once TRBV7-3 TGTGCCAGCAGCTTAACAGCGGCTAGCGGGGGTTACAATGAGCAGTTCTTC CASSLTAASGGYNEQFF